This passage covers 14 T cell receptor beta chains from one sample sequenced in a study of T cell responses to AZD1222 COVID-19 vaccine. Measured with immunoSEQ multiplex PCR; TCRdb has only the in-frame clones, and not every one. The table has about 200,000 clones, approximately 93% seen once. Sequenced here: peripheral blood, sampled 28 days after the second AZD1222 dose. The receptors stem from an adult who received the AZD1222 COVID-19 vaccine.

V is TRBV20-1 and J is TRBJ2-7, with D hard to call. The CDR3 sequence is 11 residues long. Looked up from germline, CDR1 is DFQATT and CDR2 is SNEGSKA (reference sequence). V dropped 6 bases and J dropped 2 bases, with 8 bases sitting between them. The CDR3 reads CSAQLTYEQYF. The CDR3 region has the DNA TGCAGTGCCCAGCTAACCTACGAGCAGTACTTC.

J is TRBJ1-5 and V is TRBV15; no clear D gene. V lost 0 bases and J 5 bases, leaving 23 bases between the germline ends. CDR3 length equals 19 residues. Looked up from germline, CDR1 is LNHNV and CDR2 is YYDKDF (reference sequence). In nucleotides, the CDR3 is TGTGCCACCAGCAGAGAAAAATTGGCGTACGGGAATTCCGATCAGCCCCAGCATTTT. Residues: CATSREKLAYGNSDQPQHF.

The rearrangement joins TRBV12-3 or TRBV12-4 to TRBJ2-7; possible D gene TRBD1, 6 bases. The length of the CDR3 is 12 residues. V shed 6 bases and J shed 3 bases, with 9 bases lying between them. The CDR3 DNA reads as TGTGCCAGCAGCCCGGACAGCTACGAGCAGTACTTC. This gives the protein CASSPDSYEQYF.

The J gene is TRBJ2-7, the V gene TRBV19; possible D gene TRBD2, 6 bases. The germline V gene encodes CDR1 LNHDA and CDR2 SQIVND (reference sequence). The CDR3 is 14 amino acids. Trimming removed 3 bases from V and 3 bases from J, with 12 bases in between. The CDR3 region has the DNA TGTGCCAGTAGTATGGGGGGAGGAGTCTACGAGCAGTACTTC. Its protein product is CASSMGGGVYEQYF.

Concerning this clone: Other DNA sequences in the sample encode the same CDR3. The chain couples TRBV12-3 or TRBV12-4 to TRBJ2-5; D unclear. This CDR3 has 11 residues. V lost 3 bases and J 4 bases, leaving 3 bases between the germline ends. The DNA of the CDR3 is TGTGCCAGCAGTTTTTTAGAGACCCAGTACTTC. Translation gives CASSFLETQYF.

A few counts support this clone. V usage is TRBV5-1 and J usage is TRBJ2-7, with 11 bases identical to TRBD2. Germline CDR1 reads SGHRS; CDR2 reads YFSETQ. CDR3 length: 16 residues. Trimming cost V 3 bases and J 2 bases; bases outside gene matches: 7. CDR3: CASSSLGTSGTYEQYF. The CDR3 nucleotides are TGCGCCAGCAGCTCGCTCGGGACTAGCGGTACCTACGAGCAGTACTTC. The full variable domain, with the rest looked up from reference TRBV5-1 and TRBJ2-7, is KAGVTQTPRYLIKTRGQQVTLSCSPISGHRSVSWYQQTPGQGLQFLFEYFSETQRNKGNFPGRFSGRQFSNSRSEMNVSTLELGDSALYLCASSSLGTSGTYEQYFGPGTRLTVT.

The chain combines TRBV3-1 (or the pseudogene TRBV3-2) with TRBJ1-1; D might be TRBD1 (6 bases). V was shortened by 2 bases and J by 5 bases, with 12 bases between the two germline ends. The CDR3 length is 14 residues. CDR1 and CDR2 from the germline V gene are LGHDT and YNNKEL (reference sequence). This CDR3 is CASSQRGARTEAFF. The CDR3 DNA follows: TGTGCCAGCAGCCAACGGGGGGCTCGGACTGAAGCTTTCTTT.

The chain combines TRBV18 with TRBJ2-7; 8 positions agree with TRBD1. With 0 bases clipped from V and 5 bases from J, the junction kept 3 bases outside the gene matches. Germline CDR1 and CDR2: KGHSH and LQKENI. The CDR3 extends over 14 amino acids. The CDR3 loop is CASSPPETGDEQYF. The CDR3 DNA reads TGTGCCAGCTCACCACCAGAGACAGGGGACGAGCAGTACTTC.

The chain's CDR3 is CASSKQPAGMMGDTQYF. CDR3 nucleotide sequence: TGTGCCAGCAGCAAACAACCCGCAGGGATGATGGGAGATACGCAGTATTTT. The rearrangement links TRBV6-2 or TRBV6-3 to TRBJ2-3; a weak D match, TRBD1 (5 bases). V was clipped by 6 bases and J by 5 bases, with 24 bases between them. Germline V gene data show CDR1 as MNHEY and CDR2 as SVGEGT. The CDR3 is 17 residues long.

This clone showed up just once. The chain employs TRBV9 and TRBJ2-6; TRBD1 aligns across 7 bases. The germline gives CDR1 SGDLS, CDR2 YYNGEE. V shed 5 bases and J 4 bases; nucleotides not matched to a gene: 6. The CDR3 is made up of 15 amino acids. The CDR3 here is CASSRQGTGANVLTF. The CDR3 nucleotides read TGTGCCAGCAGTCGACAGGGTACCGGGGCCAACGTCCTGACTTTC.

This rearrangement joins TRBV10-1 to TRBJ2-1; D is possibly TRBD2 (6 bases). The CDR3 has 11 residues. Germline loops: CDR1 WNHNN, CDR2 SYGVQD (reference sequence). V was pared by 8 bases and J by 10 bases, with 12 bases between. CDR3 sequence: CASSGLPEQFF. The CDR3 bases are TGCGCCAGCTCAGGACTACCAGAGCAGTTCTTC.

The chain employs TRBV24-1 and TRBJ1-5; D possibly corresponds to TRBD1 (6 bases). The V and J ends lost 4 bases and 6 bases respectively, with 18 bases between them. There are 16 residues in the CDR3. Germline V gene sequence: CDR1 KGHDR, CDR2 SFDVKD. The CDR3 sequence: CATSDSRTRGIQPQHF. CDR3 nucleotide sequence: TGTGCCACCAGTGACTCCCGGACGAGGGGGATTCAGCCCCAGCATTTT.

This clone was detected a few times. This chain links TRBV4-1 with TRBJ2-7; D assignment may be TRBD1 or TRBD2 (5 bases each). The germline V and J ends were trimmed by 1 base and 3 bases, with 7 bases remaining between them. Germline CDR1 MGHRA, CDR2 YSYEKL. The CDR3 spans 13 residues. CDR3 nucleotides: TGCGCCAGCAGCCAAGGGGGGAACTACGAGCAGTACTTC. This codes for CASSQGGNYEQYF.

The DNA of the CDR3 is TGTGCCAGCACTCCATCAGGCCAGCCCCCAGGCTACACCTTC. Encoded protein: CASTPSGQPPGYTF. The genes are TRBV21-1 and TRBJ1-2; TRBD1 reflects the table's D call only, with no check against the DNA. TRBV21-1 is a pseudogene segment. This CDR3 has 14 residues.